The rows below give T cell receptor beta chains drawn from one sample of a study of blood T cells in healthy people across ages. TCRdb independently ran MiXCR on the 5' RACE reads; one entry per CDR3 protein. Of approximately 800,000 distinct CDR3 sequences listed, roughly 60% were seen once; the top ten hold 20% to 25%. What was sequenced was blood. The receptors shown here come from a man between 25 and 39 years old in good health. The CDR3 runs from the conserved cysteine through the conserved F or W. A D gene is named only where the DNA matches it firmly. The listing skips clone size in some rows; elsewhere it reads once, few, many or a size class.

J	D	V	size	CDR3	DNA
TRBJ2-3	.	TRBV7-2	.	CASSQGGRPDTQYF	TGTGCCAGCAGCCAAGGGGGGCGACCAGATACGCAGTATTTT
TRBJ2-7	.	TRBV6-2/TRBV6-3	.	CASRGGGAVAYEQYF	TGTGCCAGCAGGGGAGGAGGGGCTGTCGCCTACGAGCAGTACTTC
TRBJ2-5	TRBD2	TRBV20-1	.	CSAPTGLAGASYQETQYF	TGCAGTGCCCCGACTGGACTAGCGGGGGCCTCCTACCAAGAGACCCAGTACTTC
TRBJ2-7	TRBD1	TRBV9	.	CASSATGGAYEQYF	TGTGCCAGCAGCGCGACAGGGGGAGCCTACGAGCAGTACTTC
TRBJ2-7	.	TRBV20-1	.	CSATRDNSVNEQYF	TGCAGTGCTACGAGGGACAACTCAGTGAACGAGCAGTACTTC
TRBJ1-5	.	TRBV12-5	.	CASGLFSSEQPQHF	TGTGCTAGTGGTTTATTTTCGTCGGAGCAGCCCCAGCATTTT
TRBJ2-7	.	TRBV20-1	.	CSARGHSYEQYF	TGCAGTGCTAGGGGACACTCCTACGAGCAGTACTTC
TRBJ1-6	.	TRBV12-3/TRBV12-4	.	CASSLRVQGNSPLHF	TGTGCCAGCAGTTTAAGAGTCCAGGGTAATTCACCCCTCCACTTT
TRBJ2-3	TRBD2	TRBV11-2	.	CASSPQGLATDTQYF	TGTGCCAGCAGCCCCCAGGGACTAGCCACAGATACGCAGTATTTT
TRBJ1-2	.	TRBV3-1	.	CASSGRLYGYTF	TGTGCCAGCAGCGGTCGTCTCTATGGCTACACCTTC
TRBJ1-1	.	TRBV29-1	.	CSVVSRERDMNTEAFF	TGCAGCGTTGTGTCCAGGGAACGGGACATGAACACTGAAGCTTTCTTT
TRBJ2-2	.	TRBV6-2/TRBV6-3	.	CASSPTHTGELFF	TGTGCCAGCAGTCCTACACACACCGGGGAGCTGTTTTTT
TRBJ2-7	.	TRBV29-1	.	CSVEGLGPYEQYF	TGCAGCGTTGAAGGACTAGGGCCCTACGAGCAGTACTTC
TRBJ2-5	TRBD2	TRBV10-3	few	CAISEGKIAGETQYF	TGTGCCATCAGTGAGGGAAAGATAGCGGGTGAGACCCAGTACTTC
TRBJ1-2	.	TRBV7-9	.	CASSSPDRLDGYTF	TGTGCCAGCAGCTCCCCCGACCGTTTAGATGGCTACACCTTC
TRBJ1-2	.	TRBV7-2	.	CASSLGRRDGYTF	TGTGCCAGCAGCTTGGGGAGAAGGGATGGCTACACCTTC
TRBJ1-2	TRBD1	TRBV5-1	.	CASSREQGGDGYTF	TGCGCCAGCAGCCGAGAGCAGGGGGGAGATGGCTACACCTTC
TRBJ1-5	.	TRBV4-3	few	CASSQDLRQPQHF	TGCGCCAGCAGCCAAGATCTTCGACAGCCCCAGCATTTT
TRBJ2-5	TRBD2	TRBV7-2	.	CASSLLGSGDSKETQYF	TGTGCCAGCAGCTTATTGGGTAGCGGGGATTCCAAAGAGACCCAGTACTTC
TRBJ2-6	.	TRBV21-1	few	CASSKNEQGQYSGANVLTF	TGTGCCAGCAGCAAAAATGAGCAGGGCCAGTACTCTGGGGCCAACGTCCTGACTTTC
TRBJ2-7	.	TRBV5-1	.	CASSLGTANIYEQYF	TGCGCCAGCAGCTTGGGGACAGCGAATATCTACGAGCAGTACTTC
TRBJ1-6	.	TRBV4-3	once	CASSQALDRHNSPLHF	TGCGCCAGCAGCCAAGCGCTGGACAGACATAATTCACCCCTCCACTTT
TRBJ2-7	TRBD2	TRBV10-3	.	CAITEREGLYEQYF	TGTGCCATCACGGAGCGGGAGGGCCTTTACGAGCAGTACTTC